Below, one T cell receptor (beta chain) is given with its context. Its antigen is unknown. V lost 4 bases and J lost 9; bases outside the gene matches: 10. CDR1 is LGHDT and CDR2 is YNNKEL in the germline V gene (reference sequence). CDR3 length: 15 residues. This sample is drawn from a study of CD8 T cells in Susac syndrome. Sequencing of TCR beta drew on CD8+ and CD4+ T cells from blood. Negative isolation was used for CD8+ and CD4+ T cells and FACS enrichment for TEMRA cells. Random-hexamer reverse transcription was applied to roughly 0.5 to 1 ug RNA. Across 54 Vbeta and 13 Jbeta, TCR beta CDR3 was amplified with immunoSEQ multiplex PCR. TCRdb ran MiXCR on the immunoSEQ multiplex PCR reads and lists one entry per CDR3 protein. The sample shows hundreds of thousands of distinct CDR3 sequences, 85% to 95% of them seen only once. Findings and limits, study-wide: In its TCR sequencing and HLA analysis, the study acknowledged that the number of individuals was relatively small.

Material for sequencing was CD4+ T cells from PBMCs. The chain is built from TRBV3-1 and TRBJ2-2; 8 positions agree with TRBD1. The clonotype comes from a human donor with multiple sclerosis. The CDR3 DNA sequence: TGTGCCAGCAGCCCCAGGGGGCAATTCCGGTGGGAGCTGTTTTTT. The encoded protein is CASSPRGQFRWELFF.